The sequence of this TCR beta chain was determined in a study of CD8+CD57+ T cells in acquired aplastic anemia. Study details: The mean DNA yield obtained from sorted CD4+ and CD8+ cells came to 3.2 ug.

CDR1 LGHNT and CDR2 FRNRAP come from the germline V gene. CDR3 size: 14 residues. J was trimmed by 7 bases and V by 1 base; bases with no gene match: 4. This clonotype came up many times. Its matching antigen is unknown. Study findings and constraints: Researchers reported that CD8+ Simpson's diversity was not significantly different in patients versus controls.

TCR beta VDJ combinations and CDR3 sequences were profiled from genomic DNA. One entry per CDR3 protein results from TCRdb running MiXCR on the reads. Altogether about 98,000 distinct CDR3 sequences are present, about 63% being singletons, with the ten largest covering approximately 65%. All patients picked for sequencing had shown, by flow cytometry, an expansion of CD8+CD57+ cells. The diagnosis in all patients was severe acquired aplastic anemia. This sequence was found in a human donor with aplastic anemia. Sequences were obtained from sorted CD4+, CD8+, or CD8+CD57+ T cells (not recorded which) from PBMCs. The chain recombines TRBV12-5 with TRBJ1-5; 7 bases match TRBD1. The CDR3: CASGLGQGRQPQHF. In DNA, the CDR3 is TGTGCTAGTGGTTTGGGACAGGGAAGACAGCCCCAGCATTTT.